Detailed here is one T cell receptor (beta chain). These data originate in a study of metastatic and nonmetastatic thyroid tumors. On the study more broadly: Blood and tumor or nodule tissue repertoires from malignant and benign thyroid patients were compared.

Ahead of thyroid surgery, no patient had received treatment of any kind. Per the germline V gene, CDR1 is DFQATT and CDR2 is SNEGSKA (reference sequence). This CDR3 is 13 amino acids long. Deletions cut 3 bases from V and 5 bases from J, with 8 bases between. TCRdb re-analyzed the PCR reads using MiXCR. The sample yields under 20,000 clones, about 33% seen once. The V and J genes are TRBV20-1 and TRBJ1-6, with no clear D. This TCR derives from a female donor with papillary thyroid cancer or a benign thyroid nodule (not recorded which). Some clones in this sample may be carry-over from other donors' samples. What was sequenced was tumor tissue. As DNA, the CDR3 is TGCAGTGCTAGGGAAAGGAATAATTCACCCCTCCACTTT. This translates into CSARERNNSPLHF.